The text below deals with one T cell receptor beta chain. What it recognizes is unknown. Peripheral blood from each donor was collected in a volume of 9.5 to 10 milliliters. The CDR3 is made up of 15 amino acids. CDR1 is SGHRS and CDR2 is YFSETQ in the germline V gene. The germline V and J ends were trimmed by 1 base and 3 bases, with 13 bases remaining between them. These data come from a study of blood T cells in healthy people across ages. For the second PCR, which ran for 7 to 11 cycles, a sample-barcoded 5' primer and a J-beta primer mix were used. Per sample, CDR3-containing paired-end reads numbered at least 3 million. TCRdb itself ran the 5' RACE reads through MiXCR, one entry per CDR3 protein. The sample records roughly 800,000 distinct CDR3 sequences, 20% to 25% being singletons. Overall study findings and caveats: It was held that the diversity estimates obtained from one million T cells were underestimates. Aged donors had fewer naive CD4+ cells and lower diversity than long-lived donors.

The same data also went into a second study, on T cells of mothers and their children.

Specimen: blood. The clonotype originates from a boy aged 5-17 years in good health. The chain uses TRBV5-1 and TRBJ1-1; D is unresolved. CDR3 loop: CASSLSPGSDTEAFF. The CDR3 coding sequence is TGCGCCAGCAGCTTGTCCCCGGGATCGGACACTGAAGCTTTCTTT.